This is a list of T cell receptor beta chains from one sample in a study of CD8 T cells in Susac syndrome. TCRdb passed the immunoSEQ multiplex PCR reads through MiXCR, listing each CDR3 protein once. This table holds 400,000 to 550,000 distinct CDR3 sequences, approximately 85% found once. The sequenced sample was CD8+ T cells from PBMCs. The receptors stem from a human donor with multiple sclerosis. Both conserved end residues are part of each CDR3. D genes are given only for firm matches. Clone size is stated in some rows and not others, as once, few, many or a class when expanded.

j_call clone_size v_call d_call cdr3_length cdr3_nt cdr3_aa
TRBJ2-4 - TRBV6-5 - 15 TGTGCCAGCAGTTACTCGCAGGGGGCCAAAAACATTCAGTACTTC CASSYSQGAKNIQYF
TRBJ2-1 - TRBV5-1 - 15 TGCGCCAGCAGCCGACCTCTCACTAGCTACAATGAGCAGTTCTTC CASSRPLTSYNEQFF
TRBJ1-2 - TRBV5-6 - 15 TGTGCCAGCAGCTTGGTAACCCGGTCCCACTATGGCTACACCTTC CASSLVTRSHYGYTF
TRBJ1-2 - TRBV12-3/TRBV12-4 TRBD1 13 TGTGCCAGCAGTCCGGACAGGGTCGATGGCTACACCTTC CASSPDRVDGYTF
TRBJ2-5 - TRBV25-1 - 14 TGTGCCAGCAGTTCGGACAGCCACCAAGAGACCCAGTACTTC CASSSDSHQETQYF
TRBJ1-2 - TRBV6-5 TRBD1 12 TGTGCCAGCTCTCGGGACAGGGATGGCTACACCTTC CASSRDRDGYTF
TRBJ1-2 - TRBV9 TRBD1 16 TGTGCCAGCAGCGCCAGACAGGGAGGTTATAACTATGGCTACACCTTC CASSARQGGYNYGYTF
TRBJ1-1 - TRBV5-1 - 14 TGCGCCAGCAGCTCGACGGATATGAACACTGAAGCTTTCTTT CASSSTDMNTEAFF
TRBJ2-1 - TRBV2 - 15 TGTGCCAGCAGTGAAGACCCAAGCTCCTACAATGAGCAGTTCTTC CASSEDPSSYNEQFF
TRBJ2-7 - TRBV12-3/TRBV12-4 TRBD2 16 TGTGCCAGCAGGGATCCCCAGCAAGCGGGAAGGTACGAGCAGTACTTC CASRDPQQAGRYEQYF
TRBJ1-1 - TRBV28 - 14 TGTGCCAGCAGTACGTGGACGGTGAACACTGAAGCTTTCTTT CASSTWTVNTEAFF
TRBJ2-1 - TRBV5-1 TRBD2 18 TGCGCCAGCAGCTTGGAGGCTAGCGGAACCTACACCTACAATGAGCAGTTCTTC CASSLEASGTYTYNEQFF
TRBJ2-2 - TRBV6-5 - 14 TGTGCCAGCAGGGCAGGGGAATACACCGGGGAGCTGTTTTTT CASRAGEYTGELFF
TRBJ1-1 - TRBV29-1 - 14 TGCAGCGTTGTTCACAGACCGATGAACACTGAAGCTTTCTTT CSVVHRPMNTEAFF
TRBJ2-4 - TRBV30 - 11 TGTGGAGGGGGGCTCCCATCAATTCAGTACTTC CGGGLPSIQYF
TRBJ2-7 - TRBV30 - 13 TGTGCCTGGAGTCTAGGACAAGTCTACGAGCAGTACTTC CAWSLGQVYEQYF
TRBJ2-7 - TRBV29-1 TRBD2 15 TGCAGCGTTGTCGGGGGGGGTCTGGGTTCCCACGAGCAGTACTTC CSVVGGGLGSHEQYF
TRBJ2-1 - TRBV10-2 - 11 TGCGCCAGCAGGGAAAACAATGAGCAGTTCTTC CASRENNEQFF
TRBJ2-5 few TRBV6-1 - 13 TGTGCCAGCAGTTACGCGGTTCAAGAGACCCAGTACTTC CASSYAVQETQYF
TRBJ2-3 - TRBV6-1 - 15 TGTGCCAGCAGTGAATTCAGGGGGGATGGAGATACGCAGTATTTT CASSEFRGDGDTQYF
TRBJ1-6 - TRBV24-1 TRBD1 15 TGTGCCGCTGAAACAGGGGGATCAAGGTATTCACCCCTCCACTTT CAAETGGSRYSPLHF
TRBJ1-5 - TRBV12-5 TRBD1 12 TGTGCTAGTGGTGACAGGGGTCAGCCCCAGCATTTT CASGDRGQPQHF
TRBJ1-2 - TRBV7-8 TRBD1 16 TGTGCCAGCAGCTCCCTGGGACAGACGGCTAACTATGGCTACACCTTC CASSSLGQTANYGYTF
TRBJ1-1 - TRBV6-5 - 15 TGTGCCAGCAGGGCAACAGGAGGGATGGGCACTGAAGCTTTCTTT CASRATGGMGTEAFF
TRBJ2-3 - TRBV19 - 14 TGTGCCAGTAGTTTATGGGACAGCACAGATACGCAGTATTTT CASSLWDSTDTQYF
TRBJ1-1 - TRBV19 - 13 TGTGCCAGTACCACGCCGATGAACACTGAAGCTTTCTTT CASTTPMNTEAFF
TRBJ2-3 once TRBV7-9 TRBD2 19 TGTGCCAGCAGCCCCGGCTGGCTGGGTCGGGCGGGAGGGTCAGATACGCAGTATTTT CASSPGWLGRAGGSDTQYF
TRBJ1-1 - TRBV6-1 - 14 TGTGCCAGCAGCGCACCGGGTTCTAACACTGAAGCTTTCTTT CASSAPGSNTEAFF
TRBJ2-1 - TRBV6-1 - 15 TGTGCCAGCAGTCCCGATATAATCTCCTACAATGAGCAGTTCTTC CASSPDIISYNEQFF
TRBJ1-5 - TRBV27 TRBD1 13 TGTGCCAGCAAGACAGGGGGCGATCAGCCCCAGCATTTT CASKTGGDQPQHF
TRBJ2-7 - TRBV27 - 14 TGTGCCAGCAGTACCACACAGGGAGCCTACGAGCAGTACTTC CASSTTQGAYEQYF
TRBJ2-5 few TRBV7-6 - 13 TGTGCCAGCAGCGGAAGGGGGGAAGAGACCCAGTACTTC CASSGRGEETQYF